This T cell receptor beta chain is from a study of lymphopenia after photon versus proton radiotherapy. On this clone: The antigen is not known.

TCRdb keeps only in-frame clones here, not all; method: immunoSEQ multiplex PCR. The sample consists of about 29,000 clones, roughly 87% of them appearing once. V lost 0 bases and J lost 2, with 8 bases in between. CDR1 and CDR2 (germline): ENHRY, SYGVKD. CDR3 size: 14 residues. Study-wide results and limits: Only patients who died were analyzed for survival; proton advantage is unproven. After the lymphocyte nadir, photon-treated repertoires showed oligoclonal expansion, especially of CD8+ Temra cells.

The source of this sequence is a woman aged 55 to 70 with cholangiocarcinoma. Some clones in this sample may be carry-over from other donors' samples. The specimen comprised peripheral blood, sampled from a patient treated with proton-based radiotherapy. The gene calls are TRBV10-3 and TRBJ2-7; the D is unclear. The CDR3 DNA reads TGTGCCATCAGTGAGTCCGTGGGGACCTACGAGCAGTACTTC. Encoded protein: CAISESVGTYEQYF.